The 26 T cell receptor beta chains below come from one sample, sequenced in a study of blood T cell repertoires in COVID-19. Profiling relied on immunoSEQ multiplex PCR, and the TCRdb table lists in-frame clones only, not all of them. The top ten hold approximately 21% of the sample, which has approximately 89,000 clones, around three quarters seen once. The source material was peripheral blood. These receptors originate from a woman older than 75 with acute or convalescent COVID-19.

This chain links TRBV5-1 with TRBJ2-7; the D gene is possibly TRBD1 (7 bases). V lost 0 bases and J lost 0, with 10 bases in between. The germline gives CDR1 SGHRS, CDR2 YFSETQ. There are 15 residues in the CDR3. CDR3 coding DNA: TGCGCCAGCAGCTTGGTGCGGGACAGCTCCTACGAGCAGTACTTC. Amino acids: CASSLVRDSSYEQYF.

The chain carries TRBV12-3 or TRBV12-4 and TRBJ2-7; 9 nucleotides match TRBD1. There are 13 residues in the CDR3. Trimming cost V 6 bases and J 1 base; bases outside gene matches: 1. For the CDR3, the DNA is TGTGCCAGCAGGGGGACAGGGTCCTACGAGCAGTACTTC. It yields the protein CASRGTGSYEQYF.

The chain recombines TRBV7-2 with TRBJ2-3, with 7 positions matching TRBD2. The germline V gene has CDR1 SGHTA and CDR2 FQGNSA. Losses at the gene ends were 1 base for V and 9 bases for J; bases not matched to a gene: 1. The CDR3 is 12 residues long. The CDR3 sequence: CASSLVGGTQYF. CDR3 bases: TGTGCCAGCAGCTTAGTGGGAGGGACGCAGTATTTT.

This clone was seen a handful of times. The chain joins TRBV7-6 to TRBJ2-7; 12 bases align to TRBD2. Losses at the gene ends were 0 bases for V and 12 bases for J; bases not matched to a gene: 9. The CDR3 contains 15 residues. CDR1 and CDR2 from the germline V gene are SGHVS and FNYEAQ. CDR3 amino acids: CASSLAIGTSGFLYF. In nucleotides, the CDR3 is TGTGCCAGCAGCTTAGCCATCGGGACTAGCGGGTTTCTGTACTTC.

The chain couples TRBV5-1 to TRBJ1-4; no reliable D call. V lost 1 base to trimming and J lost 7 bases, with 14 bases between them. There are 15 residues in the CDR3. Germline lookup yields CDR1 SGHRS and CDR2 YFSETQ. The CDR3 region has the DNA TGCGCCAGCAGCTTGACCTCTTCTAGGCGTGAAAAACTGTTTTTT. It is translated as CASSLTSSRREKLFF. Using reference TRBV5-1 and TRBJ1-4 for the parts outside the CDR3, the full variable domain is KAGVTQTPRYLIKTRGQQVTLSCSPISGHRSVSWYQQTPGQGLQFLFEYFSETQRNKGNFPGRFSGRQFSNSRSEMNVSTLELGDSALYLCASSLTSSRREKLFFGSGTQLSVL.

The V and J genes are TRBV6-1 and TRBJ1-1, with D uncertain. Between the trimmed V and J ends, which lost 0 bases and 0 bases, there was a span of 14 bases. CDR1 and CDR2 (germline): MNHNS, SASEGT. This CDR3 has 17 residues. CDR3 sequence: CASSEALLSGMNTEAFF. The DNA for the CDR3 is TGTGCCAGCAGTGAAGCGCTTCTGTCGGGAATGAACACTGAAGCTTTCTTT.

The J gene is TRBJ1-2, the V gene TRBV20-1; TRBD1 matches 11 bases. Germline CDR1 is DFQATT and CDR2 is SNEGSKA (reference sequence). J lost 10 bases, V lost 6 bases, and 4 bases had no gene match. The CDR3 sequence is 11 residues long. The CDR3 here is CSASGQGAYTF. The CDR3 nucleotides read TGCAGTGCATCAGGACAGGGGGCCTACACCTTC.

This rearrangement joins TRBV12-3 or TRBV12-4 to TRBJ1-1; D is possibly TRBD1 (5 bases). This CDR3 is 13 amino acids long. The V end lost 5 bases, the J end lost 10 bases, and 17 bases lay between the germline ends. The CDR3 here is CASSTTNSGGAFF. CDR3 in DNA: TGTGCCAGCAGTACAACAAACAGCGGGGGAGCTTTCTTT.

V usage is TRBV5-1 and J usage is TRBJ2-1; TRBD2 matches 8 bases. The ends lost 4 bases at V and 0 bases at J; junction bases unmatched: 12. CDR1 is SGHRS, CDR2 YFSETQ, per germline. The CDR3 spans 18 residues. In DNA form, the CDR3 reads TGCGCCAGCAGCCCGGGGGGGGGCGGCCCAGCCTCCTACAATGAGCAGTTCTTC. Amino acid sequence: CASSPGGGGPASYNEQFF.

The rearrangement uses TRBV3-1 (or the pseudogene TRBV3-2) and TRBJ2-7; TRBD1 aligns across 10 bases. This CDR3 region has 15 residues. Per the germline V gene, CDR1 is LGHDT and CDR2 is YNNKEL (reference sequence). J gave up 2 bases and V 4 bases, and 5 bases lay outside the gene matches. CDR3 region: CASSRAGTGAYEQYF. The CDR3 DNA follows: TGTGCCAGCAGCCGTGCCGGGACAGGGGCCTACGAGCAGTACTTC.

V and J are TRBV12-3 or TRBV12-4 and TRBJ1-6; the D is unclear. V shed 3 bases and J shed 11 bases, with 8 bases lying between them. The CDR3 length is 12 residues. CDR3 region: CASSLNGPPLHF. CDR3 nucleotides: TGTGCCAGCAGTTTGAATGGGCCACCCCTCCACTTT.

This clone was detected once. The rearrangement joins TRBV2 to TRBJ2-1, with 7 nucleotides matching TRBD1. J was trimmed by 9 bases and V by 3 bases; bases with no gene match: 8. The CDR3 spans 14 residues. Germline CDR1 reads SNHLY; CDR2 reads FYNNEI. CDR3 nucleotides: TGTGCCAGCAGTGATCTGACAGGGCCGGGTGAGCAGTTCTTC. It specifies CASSDLTGPGEQFF.

The rearrangement uses TRBV9 and TRBJ1-5; no clear D gene. V dropped 2 bases and J dropped 7 bases, with 10 bases sitting between them. The length of the CDR3 is 13 residues. Germline loops: CDR1 SGDLS, CDR2 YYNGEE. In DNA form, the CDR3 reads TGTGCCAGCAGCGTGGGCGACATCCAGCCCCAGCATTTT. This translates into CASSVGDIQPQHF.

This clone occurred a few times. The chain recombines TRBV5-1 with TRBJ1-2; TRBD1 is a possible D gene (6 bases). V was pared by 1 base and J by 1 base, with 11 bases between. Germline V CDR1 and CDR2: SGHRS, YFSETQ. The CDR3 covers 15 residues. CDR3 sequence (DNA): TGCGCCAGCAGCTTGAGGACAGAAGATAACTATGGCTACACCTTC. Protein sequence: CASSLRTEDNYGYTF.

The V and J genes are TRBV7-2 and TRBJ1-1, with TRBD1 matching 7 bases. V shed 5 bases, J shed 3 bases, and the junction held 6 bases outside the gene matches. CDR1 is SGHTA, CDR2 FQGNSA, per germline. The CDR3 runs 14 residues. CDR3 loop: CASSLYGQDTEAFF. The CDR3 DNA reads as TGTGCCAGCAGCCTTTACGGACAGGACACTGAAGCTTTCTTT.

V usage is TRBV7-8 and J usage is TRBJ2-7; 12 bases align to TRBD1. Germline lookup yields CDR1 SGHVS and CDR2 FQNEAQ. The V and J ends lost 1 base and 3 bases, in that order; junction bases with no gene match: 7. The CDR3 is 17 amino acids. CDR3 nucleotides: TGTGCCAGCAGCTTAGTGGCTGGGACAGGGGGCCTCTACGAGCAGTACTTC. It is translated as CASSLVAGTGGLYEQYF.

The V and J genes are TRBV20-1 and TRBJ2-1, with 9 bases lining up with TRBD2. V shed 3 bases, J shed 8 bases, and the junction held 5 bases outside the gene matches. The CDR3 contains 13 residues. Germline loops: CDR1 DFQATT, CDR2 SNEGSKA (reference sequence). The chain's CDR3 is CSASNSGRYEQFF. For the CDR3, the DNA is TGCAGTGCTAGTAATAGCGGGAGATATGAGCAGTTCTTC.

The chain uses TRBV7-2 and TRBJ2-1; D not certain. This CDR3 is 13 amino acids long. The V end was cut by 1 base, the J end by 7 bases, with 8 bases between. The V gene's germline CDR1 is SGHTA and CDR2 FQGNSA. CDR3 in DNA: TGTGCCAGCAGCTTAGAGGCGGAAAATGAGCAGTTCTTC. It codes for CASSLEAENEQFF.

The rearrangement joins TRBV18 to TRBJ1-6; the D gene is possibly TRBD1 (5 bases). CDR3 size: 15 residues. Germline CDR1 KGHSH, CDR2 LQKENI. V shed 6 bases and J shed 8 bases, with 17 bases lying between them. As DNA, the CDR3 is TGTGCCAGCTCGGCCCAGGGATCGGGAGATTCACCCCTCCACTTT. It yields the protein CASSAQGSGDSPLHF.

The chain's CDR3 is CASSLERGDYNEQFF. CDR3 DNA: TGTGCCAGCAGCTTGGAGCGGGGGGACTACAATGAGCAGTTCTTC. The chain joins TRBV5-5 to TRBJ2-1, with 9 bases matching TRBD2. J lost 3 bases, V lost 0 bases, and 1 base had no gene match. Per the germline V gene, CDR1 is SGHKS and CDR2 is YYEKEE (reference sequence). The CDR3 has 15 residues. The full variable domain, in which reference TRBV5-5 and TRBJ2-1 provide the parts outside the CDR3, is DAGVTQSPTHLIKTRGQQVTLRCSPISGHKSVSWYQQVLGQGPQFIFQYYEKEERGRGNFPDRFSARQFPNYSSELNVNALLLGDSALYLCASSLERGDYNEQFFGPGTRLTVL.

The DNA for the CDR3 is TGTGCCAGCAGCTTAGAAAGAGACAGCTATGGCTACACCTTC. Translation: CASSLERDSYGYTF. This chain links TRBV7-2 with TRBJ1-2, with D tentatively TRBD1 (5 bases). Germline assignment: CDR1 SGHTA and CDR2 FQGNSA. There are 14 residues in the CDR3. Trimming took 1 base from V and 4 from J, leaving 10 bases between them.

The chain couples TRBV20-1 to TRBJ2-7; 7 positions agree with TRBD1. The CDR3 loop spans 11 amino acids. Germline CDR1 reads DFQATT; CDR2 reads SNEGSKA (reference sequence). Germline trimming cut 5 bases from V and 6 bases from J; bases unmatched to any gene: 4. The DNA of the CDR3 is TGCAGTGCTTATGACAGGGTCGAGCAGTACTTC. Protein: CSAYDRVEQYF.

There are a few counts of this clone. The chain joins TRBV30 to TRBJ1-6; 8 bases fit TRBD1. The CDR3 covers 13 residues. Trimming cost V 5 bases and J 8 bases; bases outside gene matches: 5. Per the germline V gene, CDR1 is GTSNPN and CDR2 is SVGIG (reference sequence). This CDR3 reads CAWGQGGDSPLHF. The CDR3 nucleotides read TGTGCCTGGGGACAGGGTGGGGATTCACCCCTCCACTTT.

The chain couples TRBV3-1 (or the pseudogene TRBV3-2) to TRBJ2-7, with D possibly TRBD2 on 5 matching bases. Trimming removed 0 bases at V and 1 base at J, with 13 bases between. The CDR3 sequence is 16 residues long. CDR1 and CDR2 (germline): LGHDT, YNNKEL (reference sequence). CDR3 sequence reads: CASSQERSAFSYEQYF. CDR3 sequence (DNA): TGTGCCAGCAGCCAAGAACGTAGCGCCTTTTCCTACGAGCAGTACTTC.

The chain is built from TRBV7-5 and TRBJ2-7; TRBD2, the table's D call, was not compared with the DNA. TRBV7-5 is noted as a pseudogene. The CDR3 extends over 15 amino acids. CDR3 sequence reads: CARSHKPGIRYEQYF. The DNA of the CDR3 is TGTGCCAGAAGCCACAAACCCGGGATACGCTACGAGCAGTACTTC.

The V call is TRBV12-5, the J call TRBJ2-3; TRBD2 matches 11 bases. Germline-derived CDR1 and CDR2 are LGHNT and FRNRAP. The V segment lost 5 bases and the J segment 3 bases; nucleotides outside the gene matches: 13. This CDR3 has 18 amino acids. Here the CDR3 DNA reads TGTGCTAGTGGTCAACTAGCGGGAGTCGTTATAGGTACAGATACGCAGTATTTT. Protein sequence: CASGQLAGVVIGTDTQYF. Based on the CDR3 plus reference TRBV12-5 and TRBJ2-3, the full variable domain is DARVTQTPRHKVTEMGQEVTMRCQPILGHNTVFWYRQTMMQGLELLAYFRNRAPLDDSGMPKDRFSAEMPDATLATLKIQPSEPRDSAVYFCASGQLAGVVIGTDTQYFGPGTRLTVL.